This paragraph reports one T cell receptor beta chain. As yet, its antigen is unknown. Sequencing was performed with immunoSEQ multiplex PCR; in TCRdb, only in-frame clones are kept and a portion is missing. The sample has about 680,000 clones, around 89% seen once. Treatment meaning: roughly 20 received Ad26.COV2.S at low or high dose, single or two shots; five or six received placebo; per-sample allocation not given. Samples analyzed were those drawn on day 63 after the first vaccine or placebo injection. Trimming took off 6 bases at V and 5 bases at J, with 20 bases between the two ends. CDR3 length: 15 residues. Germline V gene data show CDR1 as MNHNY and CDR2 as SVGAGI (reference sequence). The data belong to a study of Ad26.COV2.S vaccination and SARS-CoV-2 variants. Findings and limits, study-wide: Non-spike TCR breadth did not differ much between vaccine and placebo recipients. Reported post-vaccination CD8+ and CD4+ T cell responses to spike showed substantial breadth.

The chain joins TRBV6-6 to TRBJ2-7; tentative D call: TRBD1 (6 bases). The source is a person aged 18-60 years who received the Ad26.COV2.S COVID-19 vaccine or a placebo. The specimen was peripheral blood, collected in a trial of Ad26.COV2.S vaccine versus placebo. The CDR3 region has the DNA TGTGCCAGCAGCCCCGGCCTCCTCTCAGGGGACGAGCAGTACTTC. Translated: CASSPGLLSGDEQYF.